The entry below describes one T cell receptor (beta chain). This sample was taken from a study of T cells after yellow fever vaccination. TCRdb called the 5' RACE reads again in MiXCR, with one record for every CDR3 protein. The data contain 500,000 to 650,000 distinct CDR3 sequences, roughly a sixth of them singletons. Trimming removed 4 bases from V and 0 bases from J, with 10 bases in between. Germline-derived CDR1 and CDR2 are LGHDT and YNNKEL (reference sequence). This CDR3 has 16 amino acids. This sample comprised PBMCs, obtained 4 to 6 days after the first yellow fever vaccination. V is TRBV3-1 and J is TRBJ2-6; D is unresolved. The TCR sequence derives from a man between 18 and 35 years old who received the YFV17D yellow fever vaccine. CDR3 DNA: TGTGCCAGCAGCCCCGGTAGTCGCTCTGGGGCCAACGTCCTGACTTTC. This encodes CASSPGSRSGANVLTF.